This T cell receptor (beta chain) was identified in a study of cytomegalovirus exposure and HLA in healthy donors. Researchers ran the PCR with 60 Vbeta and 13 Jbeta primers. Sequencing was performed with immunoSEQ multiplex PCR; in TCRdb, only in-frame clones are kept and a portion is missing. The data show about 150,000 clones, roughly four fifths seen once. A note on this clone: Its target is unknown. A junction end diverges from the germline sequence, so it may reflect a read error.

Study results and limitations: TCR beta sequences reportedly predicted most subjects' HLA-A and HLA-B alleles accurately. Per a later analysis, about 18,000 TCR beta sequences showed association with HLA alleles at 0.05 false discovery rate. Cytomegalovirus association was listed for approximately 160 TCR beta chains.

Sequencing was carried out using PBMCs. This TCR derives from a middle-aged man in good health and CMV-seronegative.

This CDR3 is CASSEGGAKNSQYF. Here the CDR3 DNA reads TGTGCCAGCAGTGAAGGGGGCGCCAAAAACAGTCAGTACTTC. The chain has TRBV6-1 and TRBJ2-4; D might be TRBD1 (5 bases). The length of the CDR3 is 14 residues. Germline V gene lookup returns CDR1 MNHNS and CDR2 SASEGT.